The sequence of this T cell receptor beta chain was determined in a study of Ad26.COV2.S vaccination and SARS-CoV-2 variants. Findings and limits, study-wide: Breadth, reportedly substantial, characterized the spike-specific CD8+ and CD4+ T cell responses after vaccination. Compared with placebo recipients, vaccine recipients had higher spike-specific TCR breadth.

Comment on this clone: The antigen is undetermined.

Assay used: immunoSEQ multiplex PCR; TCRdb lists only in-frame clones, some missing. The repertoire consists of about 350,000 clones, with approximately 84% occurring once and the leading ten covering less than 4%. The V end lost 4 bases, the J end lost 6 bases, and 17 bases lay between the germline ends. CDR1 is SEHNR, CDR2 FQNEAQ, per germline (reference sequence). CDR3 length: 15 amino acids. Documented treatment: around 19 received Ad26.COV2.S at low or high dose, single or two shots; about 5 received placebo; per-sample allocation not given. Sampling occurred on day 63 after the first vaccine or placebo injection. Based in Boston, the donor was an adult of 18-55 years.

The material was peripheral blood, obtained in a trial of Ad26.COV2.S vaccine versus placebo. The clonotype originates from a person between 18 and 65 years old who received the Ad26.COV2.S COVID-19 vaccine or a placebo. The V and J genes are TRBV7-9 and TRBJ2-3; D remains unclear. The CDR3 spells CASSSSHEEVDTQYF. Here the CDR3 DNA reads TGTGCCAGCAGCTCATCGCATGAAGAGGTTGATACGCAGTATTTT. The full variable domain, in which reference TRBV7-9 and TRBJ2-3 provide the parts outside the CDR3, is DTGVSQNPRHKITKRGQNVTFRCDPISEHNRLYWYRQTLGQGPEFLTYFQNEAQLEKSRLLSDRFSAERPKGSFSTLEIQRTEQGDSAMYLCASSSSHEEVDTQYFGPGTRLTVL.